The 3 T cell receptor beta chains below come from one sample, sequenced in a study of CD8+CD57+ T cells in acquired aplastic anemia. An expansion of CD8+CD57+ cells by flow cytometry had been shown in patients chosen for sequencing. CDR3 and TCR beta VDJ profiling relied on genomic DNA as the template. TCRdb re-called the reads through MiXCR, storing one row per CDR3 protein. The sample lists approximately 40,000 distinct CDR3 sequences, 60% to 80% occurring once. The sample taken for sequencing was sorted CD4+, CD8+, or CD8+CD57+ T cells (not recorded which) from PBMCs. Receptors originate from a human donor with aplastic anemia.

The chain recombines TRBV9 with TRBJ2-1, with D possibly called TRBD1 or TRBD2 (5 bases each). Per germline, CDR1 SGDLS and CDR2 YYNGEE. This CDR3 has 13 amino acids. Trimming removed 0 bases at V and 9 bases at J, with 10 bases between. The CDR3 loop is CASSVGAGGEQFF. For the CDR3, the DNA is TGTGCCAGCAGCGTAGGGGCTGGGGGTGAGCAGTTCTTC.

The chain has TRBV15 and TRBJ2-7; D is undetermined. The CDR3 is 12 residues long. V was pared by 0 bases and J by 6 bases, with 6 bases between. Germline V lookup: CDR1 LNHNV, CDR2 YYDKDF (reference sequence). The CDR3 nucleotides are TGTGCCACCAGCAGAGATACGGCCGAGCAGTACGTC. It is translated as CATSRDTAEQYV.

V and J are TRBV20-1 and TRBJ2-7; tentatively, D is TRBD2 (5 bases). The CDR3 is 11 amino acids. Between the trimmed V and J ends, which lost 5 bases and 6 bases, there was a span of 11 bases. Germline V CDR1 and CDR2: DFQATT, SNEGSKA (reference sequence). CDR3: CSAVISAEQYF. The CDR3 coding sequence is TGCAGTGCTGTAATTAGCGCCGAGCAGTACTTC.